These 29 T cell receptor beta chains were all obtained from the same sample, sequenced in a study of cytomegalovirus exposure and HLA in healthy donors. PCR used 60 Vbeta primers and 13 Jbeta primers. Data came from immunoSEQ multiplex PCR; TCRdb stores just in-frame clones and leaves some out. The sample gives more than 150,000 clones, 80% to 85% of which show up once; around 2.1% is in the top ten. The sequencing sample was made of PBMCs. These receptors all come from a woman younger than 35 in good health and CMV-seropositive.

This clone was recorded only once. The junction departs from the called germline gene at one end, perhaps through a read error. The rearrangement joins TRBV19 to TRBJ1-2; D gene unclear. The germline V gene has CDR1 LNHDA and CDR2 SQIVND (reference sequence). The CDR3 runs to 13 residues. This CDR3 is CASSMSRTGGYTF. DNA of the CDR3: TGTGCTAGTAGTATGTCGCGGACGGGGGGCTACACCTTC.

The chain carries TRBV30 and TRBJ1-3; 7 bases fit TRBD1. V dropped 3 bases and J dropped 4; count of bases not matched to a gene: 3. CDR3 length: 13 amino acids. Germline V gene data show CDR1 as GTSNPN and CDR2 as SVGIG (reference sequence). The CDR3 here is CAWRRDSGNTIYF. The CDR3 bases are TGTGCCTGGAGGCGGGACAGCGGAAACACCATATATTTT.

The chain has TRBV28 and TRBJ1-5; 11 bases agree with TRBD1. With V trimmed by 6 bases and J by 11 bases, 12 bases remained unmatched. This CDR3 comprises 15 residues. Per germline, CDR1 MDHEN and CDR2 SYDVKM. The DNA for the CDR3 is TGTGCCAGCAGCCCCGGGACAGGGGGGGAGTGGACCCAGCATTTT. This translates into CASSPGTGGEWTQHF.

This chain uses TRBV30 with TRBJ1-2, with a possible D match to TRBD1 (6 bases). Germline V gene sequence: CDR1 GTSNPN, CDR2 SVGIG (reference sequence). The length of the CDR3 is 13 residues. V was cut by 1 base and J by 4 bases, with 10 bases left in between. The CDR3 DNA reads TGTGCCTGGAGTGGGACAGTACCCTATGGCTACACCTTC. It translates to CAWSGTVPYGYTF.

This clone was counted only a few times. The V gene is TRBV6-5, the J gene TRBJ1-5, with TRBD1 matching over 9 bases. CDR3 length: 15 amino acids. Germline V gene lookup returns CDR1 MNHEY and CDR2 SVGAGI. The V segment lost 6 bases and the J segment 6 bases; nucleotides outside the gene matches: 9. The CDR3, as DNA: TGTGCCAGCAGACCCGACAGGGGGTTGGGTCAGCCCCAGCATTTT. Translation gives CASRPDRGLGQPQHF.

Comments on this clone: At the DNA level, this CDR3 is encoded by other sequences in the same sample as well. V is TRBV11-2 and J is TRBJ2-1; 10 bases map to TRBD2. With V trimmed by 5 bases and J by 5 bases, 6 bases remained unmatched. The CDR3 contains 15 residues. The germline V gene encodes CDR1 SGHAT and CDR2 FQNNGV. The CDR3 here is CASSPERGGHNEQFF. In DNA, the CDR3 is TGTGCCAGCAGCCCGGAGCGGGGGGGCCACAATGAGCAGTTCTTC.

The rearrangement uses TRBV11-3 and TRBJ1-6, with D unclear. CDR3 size: 19 residues. V gave up 0 bases and J gave up 0 bases, with 15 bases separating them. Germline CDR1 and CDR2: SGHNT and YENEEA. This CDR3 is CASSLEGLWEGSYNSPLHF. In DNA form, the CDR3 reads TGTGCCAGCAGCTTAGAAGGGTTGTGGGAGGGCTCCTATAATTCACCCCTCCACTTT.

V and J are TRBV28 and TRBJ1-2, with 8 positions matching TRBD1. Per germline, CDR1 MDHEN and CDR2 SYDVKM. Trimming took 4 bases from V and 6 from J; bases not matched to a gene: 4. CDR3 size: 13 residues. The CDR3 DNA reads TGTGCCAGCAGTTGGGACAGGTCTGATGGCTACACCTTC. Protein sequence: CASSWDRSDGYTF.

This clone has a single count. V and J are TRBV11-2 and TRBJ2-7, with TRBD2 matching 8 bases. The germline V gene encodes CDR1 SGHAT and CDR2 FQNNGV. This CDR3 spans 16 amino acids. The V gene end was trimmed by 4 bases and the J gene end by 4 bases; junction bases not matched to a gene: 12. Written as DNA, the CDR3 is TGTGCCAGCAGCTCCGGGGGGGCGGAACCTCTATACGAGCAGTACTTC. It encodes CASSSGGAEPLYEQYF.

Worth noting for this clone: Different DNA sequences within this sample yield the same CDR3. The genes are TRBV10-1 and TRBJ1-1, with 11 bases lining up with TRBD1. The germline gives CDR1 WNHNN, CDR2 SYGVQD (reference sequence). The V gene end was trimmed by 6 bases and the J gene end by 0 bases; junction bases not matched to a gene: 6. The CDR3 is made up of 16 amino acids. The DNA for the CDR3 is TGCGCCAGCAGGGGGGACAGGGGGGGCATGAACACTGAAGCTTTCTTT. It encodes CASRGDRGGMNTEAFF.

This chain uses TRBV6-4 with TRBJ2-7; D possibly corresponds to TRBD2 (6 bases). The CDR3 has 11 residues. Germline assignment: CDR1 MRHNA and CDR2 SNTAGT. V dropped 6 bases and J dropped 7 bases, with 10 bases sitting between them. The CDR3 sequence is CASSSRGEQYF. As DNA, the CDR3 is TGTGCCAGCAGCTCCCGGGGGGAGCAGTACTTC.

This clone came up a few times. V is TRBV6-1 and J is TRBJ1-2, with D possibly being TRBD1 (6 bases). This CDR3 spans 13 amino acids. The germline V and J ends were trimmed by 5 bases and 4 bases, with 11 bases remaining between them. Germline CDR1 reads MNHNS; CDR2 reads SASEGT. The CDR3 DNA is TGTGCCAGCAGTAGGACAGTAAGCTATGGCTACACCTTC. Amino acids: CASSRTVSYGYTF.

The V gene is TRBV6-1, the J gene TRBJ1-1; no clear D. The germline gives CDR1 MNHNS, CDR2 SASEGT. The V end lost 7 bases, the J end lost 2 bases, and 14 bases lay between the germline ends. The CDR3 totals 14 residues. Here the CDR3 DNA reads TGTGCCAGCACCACTCGGCCGGGAAACACTGAAGCTTTCTTT. This encodes CASTTRPGNTEAFF.

The chain couples TRBV29-1 to TRBJ2-1; possible D gene TRBD1, 6 bases. The germline V gene encodes CDR1 SQVTM and CDR2 ANQGSEA. V gave up 5 bases and J gave up 3 bases, with 11 bases separating them. CDR3 length equals 13 residues. The CDR3, as DNA: TGCAGCGTTACTGGGGGCAACTACAATGAGCAGTTCTTC. It translates to CSVTGGNYNEQFF.

The V and J genes are TRBV13 and TRBJ1-3; D not certain. V was shortened by 0 bases and J by 10 bases, with 7 bases between the two germline ends. The CDR3 length is 12 residues. In germline, CDR1 is PRHDT, CDR2 FYEKMQ (reference sequence). CDR3 in amino acids: CASSLGARTIYF. The CDR3 nucleotides read TGTGCCAGCAGCTTAGGAGCCCGGACCATATATTTT.

The chain couples TRBV7-3 to TRBJ2-7; 9 bases are shared with TRBD1. The V segment lost 4 bases and the J segment 10 bases; nucleotides outside the gene matches: 5. The length of the CDR3 is 12 residues. Per germline, CDR1 SGHTA and CDR2 FQGTGA. CDR3 loop: CASSSGQGRQYF. The CDR3 DNA is TGTGCCAGCAGCTCGGGACAGGGAAGACAGTACTTC.

As for this clone: Germline and junction disagree at one end, which may indicate a read error. V gene TRBV10-2 combines with J gene TRBJ1-6; D is uncertain. The germline V gene encodes CDR1 WSHSY and CDR2 SAAADI. The CDR3 is made up of 15 amino acids. The DNA of the CDR3 is TGCGCCAGCAGTGAAGCGGTGACTTCTAATCCACCCCTCCACTTT. Its protein is CASSEAVTSNPPLHF.

This chain links TRBV6-4 with TRBJ2-4, with unresolved D. V lost 7 bases and J 0 bases, leaving 10 bases between the germline ends. This CDR3 region has 14 residues. Germline CDR1 reads MRHNA; CDR2 reads SNTAGT. CDR3: CASTQQLAKNIQYF. The CDR3 DNA sequence: TGTGCCAGCACCCAACAGCTAGCCAAAAACATTCAGTACTTC.

This clone occurred once. J is TRBJ1-3 and V is TRBV6-5; D not resolved. CDR1 is MNHEY and CDR2 is SVGAGI in the germline V gene. V dropped 0 bases and J dropped 4 bases, with 10 bases sitting between them. CDR3 size: 15 residues. In DNA form, the CDR3 reads TGTGCCAGCAGTTACTCGAAGAGGTTCGGAAACACCATATATTTT. Protein product: CASSYSKRFGNTIYF.

The chain combines TRBV28 with TRBJ1-2, with D hard to call. V lost 5 bases and J 3 bases, leaving 7 bases between the germline ends. This CDR3 has 12 residues. CDR1 and CDR2 (germline): MDHEN, SYDVKM. The CDR3 protein is CASSAGDYGYTF. CDR3 DNA: TGTGCCAGCAGTGCGGGAGACTATGGCTACACCTTC.

The sample holds a few counts of this clone. The rearrangement links TRBV4-1 to TRBJ1-4; D uncertain. The CDR3 is made up of 16 amino acids. V lost 0 bases, J lost 4 bases, and 12 bases lay in between. The germline V gene encodes CDR1 MGHRA and CDR2 YSYEKL. The CDR3: CASSQENRVYNEKLFF. CDR3 nucleotide sequence: TGCGCCAGCAGCCAAGAAAACCGGGTTTATAATGAAAAACTGTTTTTT.

The CDR3 protein is CASTPASVMNTEAFF. The CDR3 bases are TGTGCCAGCACCCCAGCGAGCGTGATGAACACTGAAGCTTTCTTT. The chain is built from TRBV7-9 and TRBJ1-1, with D unclear. The length of the CDR3 is 15 residues. The V end lost 7 bases, the J end lost 0 bases, and 15 bases lay between the germline ends. Germline CDR1 and CDR2: SEHNR and FQNEAQ (reference sequence).

V is TRBV2 and J is TRBJ2-3, with D possibly being TRBD2 (7 bases). The CDR3 spans 14 residues. The V gene lost 6 bases and the J gene lost 1 base, with 11 bases spanning the gap. Germline CDR1 reads SNHLY; CDR2 reads FYNNEI. As DNA, the CDR3 is TGTGCCAGCAGCATAGGGGGGGGCACAGATACGCAGTATTTT. Protein: CASSIGGGTDTQYF.

The V call is TRBV4-1, the J call TRBJ2-3, with 7 bases aligning to TRBD1. Germline trimming cut 0 bases from V and 3 bases from J; bases unmatched to any gene: 9. The CDR3 is 17 residues long. Germline assignment: CDR1 MGHRA and CDR2 YSYEKL. Here the CDR3 reads CASSQDGRGQITDTQYF. The CDR3 nucleotides read TGCGCCAGCAGCCAAGATGGTAGGGGACAGATTACAGATACGCAGTATTTT.

The chain has TRBV7-9 and TRBJ1-1; D gene uncertain. CDR3 length: 14 residues. V was cut by 6 bases and J by 4 bases, with 15 bases left in between. From germline, CDR1 is SEHNR and CDR2 FQNEAQ (reference sequence). CDR3 sequence reads: CASRSGGRGTEAFF. CDR3 DNA sequence: TGTGCCAGCAGATCGGGTGGTCGGGGCACTGAAGCTTTCTTT.

V usage is TRBV29-1 and J usage is TRBJ2-3; D possibly corresponds to TRBD2 (5 bases). V was trimmed by 7 bases and J by 8 bases, leaving 13 bases between them. This CDR3 spans 11 amino acids. Germline V gives CDR1 SQVTM, CDR2 ANQGSEA. For the CDR3, the DNA is TGCAGCGGCGAGGGTTCGGGTACGCAGTATTTT. Its translation is CSGEGSGTQYF.

The gene calls are TRBV5-1 and TRBJ2-1; 7 nucleotides line up with TRBD2. Trimming cost V 4 bases and J 1 base; bases outside gene matches: 8. CDR3 length: 16 residues. CDR1 SGHRS and CDR2 YFSETQ come from the germline V gene. The CDR3 sequence: CASSRSGAMSYNEQFF. The CDR3 DNA follows: TGCGCCAGCAGCCGCAGCGGGGCGATGTCCTACAATGAGCAGTTCTTC.

This rearrangement joins TRBV2 to TRBJ2-1; 9 positions match TRBD2. Germline V gene sequence: CDR1 SNHLY, CDR2 FYNNEI. This CDR3 contains 14 residues. Trimming at V came to 9 bases and at J to 8 bases, leaving 11 bases not matched to a gene. The CDR3, as DNA: TGTGCCAGTGAATCGGGACTAGCATCGTATGAGCAGTTCTTC. Its translation: CASESGLASYEQFF.

V gene TRBV5-1 combines with J gene TRBJ1-1, with D unclear. Germline loops: CDR1 SGHRS, CDR2 YFSETQ. Trimming took off 0 bases at V and 4 bases at J, with 7 bases between the two ends. The CDR3 length is 13 residues. As DNA, the CDR3 is TGCGCCAGCAGCTTGGCTCAGGTCACTGAAGCTTTCTTT. Translation: CASSLAQVTEAFF. Full variable domain (remainder filled in from reference TRBV5-1 and TRBJ1-1): KAGVTQTPRYLIKTRGQQVTLSCSPISGHRSVSWYQQTPGQGLQFLFEYFSETQRNKGNFPGRFSGRQFSNSRSEMNVSTLELGDSALYLCASSLAQVTEAFFGQGTRLTVV.